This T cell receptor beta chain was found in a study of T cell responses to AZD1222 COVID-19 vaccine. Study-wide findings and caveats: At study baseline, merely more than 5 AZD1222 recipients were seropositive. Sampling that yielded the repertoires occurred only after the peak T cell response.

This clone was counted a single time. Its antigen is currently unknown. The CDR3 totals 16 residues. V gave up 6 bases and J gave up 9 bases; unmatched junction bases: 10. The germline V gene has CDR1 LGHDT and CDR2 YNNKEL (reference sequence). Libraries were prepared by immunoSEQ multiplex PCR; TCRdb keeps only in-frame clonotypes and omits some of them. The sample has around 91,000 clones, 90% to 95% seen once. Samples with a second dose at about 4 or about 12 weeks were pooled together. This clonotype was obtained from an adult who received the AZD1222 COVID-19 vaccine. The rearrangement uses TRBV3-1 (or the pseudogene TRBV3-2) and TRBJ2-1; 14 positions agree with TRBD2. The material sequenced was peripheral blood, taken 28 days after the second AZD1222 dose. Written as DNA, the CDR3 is TGTGCCAGCAGTCATAGGGGACTAGCGGGAGTTGGTGAGCAGTTCTTC. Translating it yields CASSHRGLAGVGEQFF.